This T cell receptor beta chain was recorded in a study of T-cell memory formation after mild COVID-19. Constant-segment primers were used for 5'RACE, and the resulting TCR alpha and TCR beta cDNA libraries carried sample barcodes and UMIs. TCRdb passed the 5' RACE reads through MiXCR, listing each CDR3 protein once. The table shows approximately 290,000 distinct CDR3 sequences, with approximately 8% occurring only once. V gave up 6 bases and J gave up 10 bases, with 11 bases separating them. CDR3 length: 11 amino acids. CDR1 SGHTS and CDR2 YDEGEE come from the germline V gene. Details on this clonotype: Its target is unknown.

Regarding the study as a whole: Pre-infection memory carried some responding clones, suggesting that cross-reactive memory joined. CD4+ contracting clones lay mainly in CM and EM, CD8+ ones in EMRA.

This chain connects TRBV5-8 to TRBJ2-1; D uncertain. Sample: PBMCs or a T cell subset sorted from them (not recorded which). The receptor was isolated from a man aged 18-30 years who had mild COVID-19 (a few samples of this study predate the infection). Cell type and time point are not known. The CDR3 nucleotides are TGTGCCAGCACCATGTGGTGGGAGCAGTTCTTC. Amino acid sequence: CASTMWWEQFF.